Given below is one TCR beta chain in context. From RNA transcripts, TCR beta CDR3 regions were amplified. When the TCR CDR3 underwent first-round RT-PCR, the HTBI primer set was used. TCRdb processed the multiplex PCR reads anew with MiXCR; each CDR3 protein has one entry. The sample contains 600,000 to 750,000 distinct CDR3 sequences, 17% of which appear only once. The CDR3 runs 18 residues. The ends lost 1 base at V and 5 bases at J; junction bases unmatched: 12. The source of the sample is a study of T cells in Graves' hyperthyroidism and ophthalmopathy. The chain links TRBV12-3 or TRBV12-4 to TRBJ2-3; 10 bases line up with TRBD2. The sample was blood. This receptor was identified in a man aged 45-65 years with Graves' hyperthyroidism. The CDR3 here is CASSLVRSSGRNLDTQYF. DNA for the CDR3: TGTGCCAGCAGTTTAGTTAGGTCTAGCGGGAGAAACCTAGATACGCAGTATTTT.